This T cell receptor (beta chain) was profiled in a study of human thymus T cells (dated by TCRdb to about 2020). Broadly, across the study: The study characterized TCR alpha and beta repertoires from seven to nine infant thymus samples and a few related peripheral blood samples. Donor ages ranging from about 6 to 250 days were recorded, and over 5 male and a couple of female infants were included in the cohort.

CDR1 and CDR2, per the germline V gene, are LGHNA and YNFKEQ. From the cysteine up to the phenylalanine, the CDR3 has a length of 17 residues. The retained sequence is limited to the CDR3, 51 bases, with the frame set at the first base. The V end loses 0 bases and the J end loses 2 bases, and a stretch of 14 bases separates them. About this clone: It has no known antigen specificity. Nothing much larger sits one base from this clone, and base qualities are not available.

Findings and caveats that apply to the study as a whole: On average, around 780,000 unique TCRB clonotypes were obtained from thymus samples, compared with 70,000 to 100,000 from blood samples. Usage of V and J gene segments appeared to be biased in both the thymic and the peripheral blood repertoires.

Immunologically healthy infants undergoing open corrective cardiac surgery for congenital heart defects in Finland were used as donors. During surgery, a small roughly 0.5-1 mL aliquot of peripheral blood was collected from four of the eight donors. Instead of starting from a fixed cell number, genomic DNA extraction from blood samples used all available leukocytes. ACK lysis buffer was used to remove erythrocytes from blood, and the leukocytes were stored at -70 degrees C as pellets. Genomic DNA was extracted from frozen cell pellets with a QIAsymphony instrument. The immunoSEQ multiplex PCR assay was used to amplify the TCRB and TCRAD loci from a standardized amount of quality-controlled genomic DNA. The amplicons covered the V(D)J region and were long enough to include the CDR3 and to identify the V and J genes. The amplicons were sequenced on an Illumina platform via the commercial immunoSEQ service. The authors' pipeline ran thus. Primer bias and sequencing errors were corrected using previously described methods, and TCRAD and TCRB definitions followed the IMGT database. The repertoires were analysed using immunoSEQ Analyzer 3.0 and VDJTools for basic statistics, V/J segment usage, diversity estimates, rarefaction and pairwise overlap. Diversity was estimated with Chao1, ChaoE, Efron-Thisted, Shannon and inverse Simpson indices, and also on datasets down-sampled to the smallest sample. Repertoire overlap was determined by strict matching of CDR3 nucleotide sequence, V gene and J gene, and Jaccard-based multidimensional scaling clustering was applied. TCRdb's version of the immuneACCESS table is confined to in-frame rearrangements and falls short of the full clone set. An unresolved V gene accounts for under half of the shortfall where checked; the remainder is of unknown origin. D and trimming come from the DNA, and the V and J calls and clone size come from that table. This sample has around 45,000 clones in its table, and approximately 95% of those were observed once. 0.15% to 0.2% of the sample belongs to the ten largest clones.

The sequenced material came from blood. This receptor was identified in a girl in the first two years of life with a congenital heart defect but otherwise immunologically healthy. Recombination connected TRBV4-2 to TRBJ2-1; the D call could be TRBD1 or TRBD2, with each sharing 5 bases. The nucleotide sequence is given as TGTGCCAGCAGCCAAGATCCGGGGACGGCGGCCTACAATGAGCAGTTCTTC. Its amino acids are CASSQDPGTAAYNEQFF.